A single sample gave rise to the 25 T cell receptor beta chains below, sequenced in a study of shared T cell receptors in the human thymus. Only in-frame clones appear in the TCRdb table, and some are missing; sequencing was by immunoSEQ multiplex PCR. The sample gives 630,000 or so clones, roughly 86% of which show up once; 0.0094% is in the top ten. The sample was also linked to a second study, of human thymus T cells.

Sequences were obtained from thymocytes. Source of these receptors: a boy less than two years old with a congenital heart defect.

The CDR3 protein is CASSEWTDHNEKLFF. The CDR3 coding sequence is TGTGCCAGCAGTGAGTGGACAGATCATAATGAAAAACTGTTTTTT. The rearrangement uses TRBV6-1 and TRBJ1-4; maybe TRBD1 (6 bases). There are 15 residues in the CDR3. V was pared by 3 bases and J by 4 bases, with 12 bases between. CDR1 and CDR2 (germline): MNHNS, SASEGT.

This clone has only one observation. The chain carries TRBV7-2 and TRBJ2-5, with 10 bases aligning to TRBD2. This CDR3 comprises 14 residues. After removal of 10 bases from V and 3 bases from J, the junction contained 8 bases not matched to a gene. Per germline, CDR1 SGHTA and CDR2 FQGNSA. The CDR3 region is CATTLAGNKETQYF. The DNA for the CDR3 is TGTGCCACTACACTAGCGGGGAACAAAGAGACCCAGTACTTC.

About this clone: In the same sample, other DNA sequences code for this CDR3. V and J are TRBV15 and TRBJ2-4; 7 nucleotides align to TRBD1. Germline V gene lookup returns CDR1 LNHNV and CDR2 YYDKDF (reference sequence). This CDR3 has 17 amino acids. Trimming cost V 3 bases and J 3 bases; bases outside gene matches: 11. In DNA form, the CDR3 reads TGTGCCACCAGCAGCAGAGAGGGGACAGATTTCAAAAACATTCAGTACTTC. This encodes CATSSREGTDFKNIQYF.

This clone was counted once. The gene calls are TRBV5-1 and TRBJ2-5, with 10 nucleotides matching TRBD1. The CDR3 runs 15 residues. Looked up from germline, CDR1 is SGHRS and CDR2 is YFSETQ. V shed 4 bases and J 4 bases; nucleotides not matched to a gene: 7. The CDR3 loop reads CASSLGTGEGETQYF. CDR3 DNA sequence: TGCGCCAGCAGCCTCGGGACAGGGGAGGGAGAGACCCAGTACTTC.

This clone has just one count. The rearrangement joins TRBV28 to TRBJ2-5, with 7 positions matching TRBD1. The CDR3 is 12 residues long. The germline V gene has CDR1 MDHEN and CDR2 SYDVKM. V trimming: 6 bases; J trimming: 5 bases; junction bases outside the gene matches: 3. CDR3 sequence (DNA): TGTGCCAGCAGAGGGGGCGCGGAGACCCAGTACTTC. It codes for CASRGGAETQYF.

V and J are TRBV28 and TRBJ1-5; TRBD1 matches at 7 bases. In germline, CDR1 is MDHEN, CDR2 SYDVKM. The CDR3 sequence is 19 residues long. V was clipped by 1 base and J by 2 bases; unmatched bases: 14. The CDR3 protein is CASSLYVPSTGRRNQPQHF. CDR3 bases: TGTGCCAGCAGTTTATACGTGCCGTCGACAGGGAGGCGCAATCAGCCCCAGCATTTT.

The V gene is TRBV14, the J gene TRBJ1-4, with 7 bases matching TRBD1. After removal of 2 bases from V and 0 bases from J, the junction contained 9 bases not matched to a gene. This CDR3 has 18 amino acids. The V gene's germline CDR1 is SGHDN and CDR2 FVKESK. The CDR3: CASSQLTGVGATNEKLFF. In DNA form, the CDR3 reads TGTGCCAGCAGCCAACTAACAGGGGTCGGGGCAACTAATGAAAAACTGTTTTTT.

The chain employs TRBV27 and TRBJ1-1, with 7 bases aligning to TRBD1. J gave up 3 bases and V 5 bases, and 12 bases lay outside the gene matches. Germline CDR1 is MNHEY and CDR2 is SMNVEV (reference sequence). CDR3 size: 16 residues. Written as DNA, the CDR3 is TGTGCCAGCAGTCTGGACAGGAACATCGAGGACACTGAAGCTTTCTTT. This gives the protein CASSLDRNIEDTEAFF.

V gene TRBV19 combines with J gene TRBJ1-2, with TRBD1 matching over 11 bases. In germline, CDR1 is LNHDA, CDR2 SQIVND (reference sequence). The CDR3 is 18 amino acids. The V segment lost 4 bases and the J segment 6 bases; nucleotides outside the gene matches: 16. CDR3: CASSKWTGGFEGINGYTF. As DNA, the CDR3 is TGTGCCAGTAGTAAATGGACAGGGGGCTTTGAAGGAATCAATGGCTACACCTTC.

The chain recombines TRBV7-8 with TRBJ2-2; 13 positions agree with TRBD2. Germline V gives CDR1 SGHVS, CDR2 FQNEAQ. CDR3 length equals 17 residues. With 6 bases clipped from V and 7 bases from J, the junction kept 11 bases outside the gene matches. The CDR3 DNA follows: TGTGCCAGCAGTCCCGGGACTAGCGGGATCGTGATCGGGGAGCTGTTTTTT. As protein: CASSPGTSGIVIGELFF.

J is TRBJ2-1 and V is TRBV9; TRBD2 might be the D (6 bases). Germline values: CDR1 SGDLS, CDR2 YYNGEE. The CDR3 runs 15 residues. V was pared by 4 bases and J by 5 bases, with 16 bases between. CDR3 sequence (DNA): TGTGCCAGCAGCCCCCGGGGTAGCGGTGACAATGAGCAGTTCTTC. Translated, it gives CASSPRGSGDNEQFF. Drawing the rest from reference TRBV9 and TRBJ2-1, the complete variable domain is DSGVTQTPKHLITATGQRVTLRCSPRSGDLSVYWYQQSLDQGLQFLIQYYNGEERAKGNILERFSAQQFPDLHSELNLSSLELGDSALYFCASSPRGSGDNEQFFGPGTRLTVL.

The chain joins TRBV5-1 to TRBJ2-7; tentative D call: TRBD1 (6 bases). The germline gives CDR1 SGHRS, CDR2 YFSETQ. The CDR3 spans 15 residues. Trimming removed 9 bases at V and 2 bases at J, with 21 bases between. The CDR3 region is CANPKQGRSPYEQYF. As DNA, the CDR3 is TGCGCCAACCCAAAGCAGGGGCGGAGTCCCTACGAGCAGTACTTC.

CDR3 in DNA: TGCGCCAGCAGTCAATTTACCCCTGGCAGGACGAACACCGGGGAGCTGTTTTTT. This translates into CASSQFTPGRTNTGELFF. The chain has TRBV23-1 and TRBJ2-2; D gene uncertain. TRBV23-1 is labeled an ORF, and its function is uncertain. This CDR3 comprises 18 residues. The V gene lost 1 base and the J gene lost 0 bases, with 15 bases spanning the gap.

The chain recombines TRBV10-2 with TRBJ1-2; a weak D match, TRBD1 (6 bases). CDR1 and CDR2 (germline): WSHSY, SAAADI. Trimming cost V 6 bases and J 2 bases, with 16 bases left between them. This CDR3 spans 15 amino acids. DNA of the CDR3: TGCGCCAGCAGCTGCTCCAGACAGGCAAACTATGGCTACACCTTC. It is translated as CASSCSRQANYGYTF.

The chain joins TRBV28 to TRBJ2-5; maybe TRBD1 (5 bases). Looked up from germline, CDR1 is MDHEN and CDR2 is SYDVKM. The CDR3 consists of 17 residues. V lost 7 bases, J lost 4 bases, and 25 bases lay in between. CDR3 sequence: CASTPWFAQGDAETQYF. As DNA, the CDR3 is TGTGCCAGCACCCCATGGTTTGCCCAGGGTGACGCAGAGACCCAGTACTTC.

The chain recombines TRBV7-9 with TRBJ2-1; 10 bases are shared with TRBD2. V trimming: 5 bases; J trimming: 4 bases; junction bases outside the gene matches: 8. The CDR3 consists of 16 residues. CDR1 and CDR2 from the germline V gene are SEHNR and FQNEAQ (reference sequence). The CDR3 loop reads CASSKPSGSAYNEQFF. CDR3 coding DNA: TGTGCCAGCAGCAAACCTAGCGGGAGTGCATACAATGAGCAGTTCTTC.

The CDR3 DNA reads as TGTGCCAGCAGCGTAGTAGAGTTCTACAATGAGCAGTTCTTC. Its protein product is CASSVVEFYNEQFF. The V gene is TRBV9, the J gene TRBJ2-1; D unresolved. CDR1 is SGDLS and CDR2 is YYNGEE in the germline V gene. The CDR3 consists of 14 residues. The ends were cut back, 0 bases at V and 3 bases at J, with 7 bases in the middle.

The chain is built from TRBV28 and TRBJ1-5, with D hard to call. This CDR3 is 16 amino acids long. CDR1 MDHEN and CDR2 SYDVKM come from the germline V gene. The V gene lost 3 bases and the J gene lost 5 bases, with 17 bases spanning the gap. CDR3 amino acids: CASSLTQTVLYQPQHF. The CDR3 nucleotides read TGTGCCAGCAGTTTGACTCAAACGGTGTTGTATCAGCCCCAGCATTTT.

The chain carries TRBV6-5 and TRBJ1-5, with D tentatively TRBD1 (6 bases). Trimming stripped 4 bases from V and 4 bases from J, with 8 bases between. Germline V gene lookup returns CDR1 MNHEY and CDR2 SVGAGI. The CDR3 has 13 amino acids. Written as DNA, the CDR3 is TGTGCCAGCAGTTCAGGGGCTAATCAGCCCCAGCATTTT. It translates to CASSSGANQPQHF.

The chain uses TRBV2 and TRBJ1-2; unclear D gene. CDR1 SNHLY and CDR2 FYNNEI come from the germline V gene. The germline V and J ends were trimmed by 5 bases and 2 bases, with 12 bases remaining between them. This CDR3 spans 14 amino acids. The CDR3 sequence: CASSIKSKNYGYTF. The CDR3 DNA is TGTGCCAGCAGTATAAAGAGTAAAAACTATGGCTACACCTTC.

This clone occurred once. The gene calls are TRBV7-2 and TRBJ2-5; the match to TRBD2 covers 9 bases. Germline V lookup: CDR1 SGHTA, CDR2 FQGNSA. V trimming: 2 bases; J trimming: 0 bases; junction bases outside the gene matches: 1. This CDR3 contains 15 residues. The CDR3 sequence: CASSLLAGHQETQYF. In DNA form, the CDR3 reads TGTGCCAGCAGCTTACTAGCGGGGCACCAAGAGACCCAGTACTTC.

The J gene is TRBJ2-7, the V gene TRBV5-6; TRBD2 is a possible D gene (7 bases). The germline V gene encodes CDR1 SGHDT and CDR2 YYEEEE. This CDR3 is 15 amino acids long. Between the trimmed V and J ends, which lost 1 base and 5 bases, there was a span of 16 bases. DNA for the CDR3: TGTGCCAGCAGCTTGCGGTGGGGGGGCCGCCACGAGCAGTACTTC. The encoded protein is CASSLRWGGRHEQYF.

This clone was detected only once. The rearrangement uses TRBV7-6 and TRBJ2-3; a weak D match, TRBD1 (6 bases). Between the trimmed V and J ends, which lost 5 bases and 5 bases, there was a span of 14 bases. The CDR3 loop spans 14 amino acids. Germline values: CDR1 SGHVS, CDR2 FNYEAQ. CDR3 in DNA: TGTGCCAGCAGCGTACAGGGTACTGGAGATACGCAGTATTTT. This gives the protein CASSVQGTGDTQYF.

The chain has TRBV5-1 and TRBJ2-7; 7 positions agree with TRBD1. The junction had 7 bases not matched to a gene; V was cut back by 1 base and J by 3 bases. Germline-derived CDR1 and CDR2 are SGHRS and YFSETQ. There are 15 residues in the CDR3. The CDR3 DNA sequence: TGCGCCAGCAGCTTGCAAACAGGGGCAAGCTACGAGCAGTACTTC. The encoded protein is CASSLQTGASYEQYF.

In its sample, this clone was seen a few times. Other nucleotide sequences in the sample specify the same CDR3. In DNA, the CDR3 is TGTGCCAGCAGTTCCAGGACTGGAAACACCATATATTTT. This codes for CASSSRTGNTIYF. The chain recombines TRBV6-5 with TRBJ1-3; no firm D call. The V gene lost 4 bases and the J gene lost 2 bases, with 6 bases spanning the gap. Per the germline V gene, CDR1 is MNHEY and CDR2 is SVGAGI. This CDR3 region has 13 residues.